This T cell receptor (beta chain) was sequenced for a study of OX40 agonist ivuxolimab in advanced cancers. In germline, CDR1 is SGHTA, CDR2 FQGNSA. There are 15 residues in the CDR3. The V end was cut by 3 bases, the J end by 3 bases, with 15 bases between. Using immunoSEQ multiplex PCR, the repertoire was profiled, and TCRdb retains in-frame clones only, with some absent. This sample has around 70,000 clones, with about four fifths found just once. Sequencing was performed on CD4+ or CD8+ T cells sorted from blood, taken in a trial of the OX40 agonist ivuxolimab. The V gene is TRBV7-2, the J gene TRBJ2-7; D could derive from TRBD1 or TRBD2 (5 bases each). The sequence was obtained from an adult with an advanced solid tumor such as melanoma, head and neck, liver or kidney cancer. DNA for the CDR3: TGTGCCAGCAGCTTGGTGCAGGGAGAAAACTACGAGCAGTACTTC. Translating it yields CASSLVQGENYEQYF.